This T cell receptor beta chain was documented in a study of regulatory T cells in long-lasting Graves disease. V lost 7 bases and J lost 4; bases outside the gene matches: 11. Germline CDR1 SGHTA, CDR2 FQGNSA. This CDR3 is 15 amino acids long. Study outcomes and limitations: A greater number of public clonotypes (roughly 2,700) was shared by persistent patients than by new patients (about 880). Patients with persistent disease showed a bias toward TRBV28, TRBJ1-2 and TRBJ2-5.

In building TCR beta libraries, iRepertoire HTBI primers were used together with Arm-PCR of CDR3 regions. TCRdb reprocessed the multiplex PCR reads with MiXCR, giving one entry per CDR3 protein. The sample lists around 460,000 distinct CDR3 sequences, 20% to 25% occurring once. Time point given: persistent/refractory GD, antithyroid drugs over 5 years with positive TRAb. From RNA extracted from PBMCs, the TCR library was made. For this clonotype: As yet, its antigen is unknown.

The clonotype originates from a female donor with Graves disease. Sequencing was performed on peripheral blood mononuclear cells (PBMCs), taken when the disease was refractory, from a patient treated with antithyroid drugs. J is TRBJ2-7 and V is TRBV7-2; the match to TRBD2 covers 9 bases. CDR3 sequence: CASTPGSAGGYEQYF. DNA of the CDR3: TGTGCCAGCACTCCCGGGTCAGCGGGAGGTTACGAGCAGTACTTC.